A single sample is the source of the 16 T cell receptor beta chains below, sequenced in a study of cytomegalovirus exposure and HLA in healthy donors. Primers: 60 Vbeta forward and 13 Jbeta reverse. Here immunoSEQ multiplex PCR was the method, and the copy in TCRdb shows in-frame clones only, minus some. Of about 150,000 clones listed, 80% are singletons. The sequenced sample consisted of PBMCs. All receptors derive from a male donor in good health and CMV-seropositive.

The rearrangement uses TRBV5-1 and TRBJ2-2; D unclear. CDR1 and CDR2 from the germline V gene are SGHRS and YFSETQ. Trimming removed 0 bases from V and 1 base from J, with 10 bases in between. The CDR3 length is 16 residues. CDR3 protein: CASSLGPFGNTGELFF. DNA for the CDR3: TGCGCCAGCAGCTTGGGCCCTTTCGGGAACACCGGGGAGCTGTTTTTT.

This CDR3 reads CASSLTSGSGNEQFF. The CDR3 DNA sequence: TGCGCCAGCAGCCTGACTAGCGGGAGCGGTAATGAGCAGTTCTTC. V is TRBV5-1 and J is TRBJ2-1, with 12 positions matching TRBD2. Germline CDR1 reads SGHRS; CDR2 reads YFSETQ. The junction had 6 bases not matched to a gene; V was cut back by 4 bases and J by 7 bases. CDR3 length equals 15 residues. Drawing the rest from reference TRBV5-1 and TRBJ2-1, the complete variable domain is KAGVTQTPRYLIKTRGQQVTLSCSPISGHRSVSWYQQTPGQGLQFLFEYFSETQRNKGNFPGRFSGRQFSNSRSEMNVSTLELGDSALYLCASSLTSGSGNEQFFGPGTRLTVL.

The V and J genes are TRBV5-1 and TRBJ2-3; D ambiguous. CDR3 length: 16 residues. CDR1 and CDR2 (germline): SGHRS, YFSETQ. V shed 4 bases and J shed 2 bases, with 17 bases lying between them. The CDR3 sequence is CASSGRVSGYTDTQYF. The CDR3 DNA is TGCGCCAGCAGCGGTCGGGTGTCCGGATACACAGATACGCAGTATTTT. Using reference TRBV5-1 and TRBJ2-3 for the parts outside the CDR3, the full variable domain is KAGVTQTPRYLIKTRGQQVTLSCSPISGHRSVSWYQQTPGQGLQFLFEYFSETQRNKGNFPGRFSGRQFSNSRSEMNVSTLELGDSALYLCASSGRVSGYTDTQYFGPGTRLTVL.

This CDR3 is CASSPTRGGSSTEAFF. The CDR3 DNA reads as TGTGCCAGCAGCCCCACCCGCGGGGGATCTAGCACTGAAGCTTTCTTT. The genes are TRBV7-6 and TRBJ1-1; tentatively, D is TRBD1 (5 bases). Per the germline V gene, CDR1 is SGHVS and CDR2 is FNYEAQ. Trimming left V 5 bases short and J 4 bases short, with 20 bases between. The CDR3 extends over 16 amino acids.

The genes are TRBV19 and TRBJ2-7; 8 bases map to TRBD2. J gave up 0 bases and V 2 bases, and 12 bases lay outside the gene matches. Germline V lookup: CDR1 LNHDA, CDR2 SQIVND (reference sequence). The CDR3 totals 18 residues. CDR3 amino acids: CASSIWLAGGSSSYEQYF. The CDR3 nucleotides read TGTGCCAGTAGTATATGGCTAGCGGGTGGATCAAGCTCCTACGAGCAGTACTTC. Variable domain in full (rest from reference TRBV19 and TRBJ2-7): DGGITQSPKYLFRKEGQNVTLSCEQNLNHDAMYWYRQDPGQGLRLIYYSQIVNDFQKGDIAEGYSVSREKKESFPLTVTSAQKNPTAFYLCASSIWLAGGSSSYEQYFGPGTRLTVT.

The chain's CDR3 is CASSLVQGGNTEAFF. The CDR3 region has the DNA TGTGCCAGCAGCTTAGTTCAGGGGGGGAACACTGAAGCTTTCTTT. The rearrangement uses TRBV7-2 and TRBJ1-1; 7 bases map to TRBD1. V was pared by 1 base and J by 1 base, with 3 bases of the junction left unmatched. CDR3 length equals 15 residues. Germline CDR1 and CDR2: SGHTA and FQGNSA.

Turning to this clone: Other DNA sequences in the sample encode the same CDR3. The chain carries TRBV6-5 and TRBJ2-7; possible D gene TRBD1, 7 bases. Germline V gives CDR1 MNHEY, CDR2 SVGAGI. CDR3 size: 13 residues. Trimming left V 6 bases short and J 2 bases short, with 11 bases between. The CDR3 bases are TGTGCCAGCAGGACAGGGACTCCCTACGAGCAGTACTTC. This translates into CASRTGTPYEQYF.

This clone appeared once. V and J are TRBV29-1 and TRBJ2-7, with TRBD1 identical over 8 bases. The J segment lost 6 bases and the V segment lost 7 bases, leaving 8 bases of the junction unmatched. The CDR3 has 12 residues. Germline V gene sequence: CDR1 SQVTM, CDR2 ANQGSEA. CDR3: CSGLDRAREQYF. The CDR3 DNA is TGCAGCGGACTGGACAGGGCTCGCGAGCAGTACTTC.

This clone was counted a few times. The CDR3 spells CSGRVEYEQYF. The CDR3 DNA follows: TGCAGCGGAAGAGTGGAGTACGAGCAGTACTTC. This sequence joins TRBV29-1 and TRBJ2-7, with unresolved D. V shed 7 bases and J shed 4 bases, with 11 bases lying between them. Germline assignment: CDR1 SQVTM and CDR2 ANQGSEA. This CDR3 contains 11 residues.

V and J are TRBV5-1 and TRBJ1-2; D ambiguous. This CDR3 has 13 amino acids. The germline V and J ends were trimmed by 3 bases and 6 bases, with 12 bases remaining between them. Germline CDR1 and CDR2: SGHRS and YFSETQ. The DNA of the CDR3 is TGCGCCAGCAGCTCCCAACCCGGAGATGGCTACACCTTC. Protein sequence: CASSSQPGDGYTF.

This clone was detected a few times. The V gene is TRBV7-9, the J gene TRBJ1-5; D gene uncertain. The CDR3 consists of 14 residues. Trimming took 5 bases from V and 4 from J, leaving 12 bases between them. CDR1 SEHNR and CDR2 FQNEAQ come from the germline V gene (reference sequence). CDR3 amino acids: CASSRSTENQPQHF. The CDR3 nucleotides read TGTGCCAGCAGCCGATCCACAGAAAATCAGCCCCAGCATTTT.

This clone occurred once. This chain connects TRBV19 to TRBJ2-1; 16 bases match TRBD2. The CDR3 spans 18 residues. Germline V gene sequence: CDR1 LNHDA, CDR2 SQIVND (reference sequence). The J segment lost 0 bases and the V segment lost 6 bases, leaving 5 bases of the junction unmatched. CDR3 residues: CASSGTSGRAGSYNEQFF. Written as DNA, the CDR3 is TGTGCCAGTAGCGGGACTAGCGGGAGGGCCGGCTCCTACAATGAGCAGTTCTTC.

V gene TRBV5-4 combines with J gene TRBJ2-1; 7 bases are shared with TRBD2. The V and J ends lost 1 base and 5 bases, in that order; junction bases with no gene match: 6. The CDR3 has 15 residues. Per germline, CDR1 SGHNT and CDR2 YYREEE (reference sequence). CDR3: CASSLRTGGDNEQFF. In DNA, the CDR3 is TGTGCCAGCAGCTTGCGGACGGGAGGTGACAATGAGCAGTTCTTC.

The genes are TRBV7-9 and TRBJ2-7, with 10 positions matching TRBD1. Trimming cost V 7 bases and J 2 bases; bases outside gene matches: 8. This CDR3 spans 15 amino acids. The germline CDR1 and CDR2 sequences are SEHNR and FQNEAQ (reference sequence). This CDR3 reads CASIRDRGRTYEQYF. The CDR3 DNA follows: TGTGCCAGCATCCGGGACAGGGGCCGTACCTACGAGCAGTACTTC.

CDR3 in amino acids: CASSAGVGTYEQYF. CDR3 nucleotide sequence: TGTGCCAGTAGCGCGGGAGTAGGGACCTACGAGCAGTACTTC. The chain recombines TRBV19 with TRBJ2-7; 7 bases map to TRBD2. The CDR3 is 14 amino acids. The germline CDR1 and CDR2 sequences are LNHDA and SQIVND (reference sequence). V trimming: 6 bases; J trimming: 2 bases; junction bases outside the gene matches: 7.

The chain is built from TRBV19 and TRBJ2-3; D gene unclear. V was pared by 8 bases and J by 3 bases, with 15 bases between. From germline, CDR1 is LNHDA and CDR2 SQIVND (reference sequence). The CDR3 loop spans 14 amino acids. Here the CDR3 reads CASQSAQRTDTQYF. The DNA for the CDR3 is TGTGCCAGTCAAAGCGCACAAAGGACAGATACGCAGTATTTT.